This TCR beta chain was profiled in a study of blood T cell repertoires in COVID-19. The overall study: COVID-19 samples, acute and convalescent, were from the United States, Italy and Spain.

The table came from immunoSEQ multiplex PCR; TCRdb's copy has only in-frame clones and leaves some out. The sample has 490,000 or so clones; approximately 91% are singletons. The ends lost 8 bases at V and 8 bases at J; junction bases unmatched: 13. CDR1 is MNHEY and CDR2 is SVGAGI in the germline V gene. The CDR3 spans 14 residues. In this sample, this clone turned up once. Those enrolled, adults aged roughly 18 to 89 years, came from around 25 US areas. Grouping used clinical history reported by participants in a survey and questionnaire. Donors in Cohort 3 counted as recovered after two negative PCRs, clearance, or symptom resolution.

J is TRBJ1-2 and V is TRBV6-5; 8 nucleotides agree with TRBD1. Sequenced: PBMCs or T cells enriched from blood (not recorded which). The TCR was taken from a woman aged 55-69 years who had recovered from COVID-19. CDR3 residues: CASYSFQGAGGYTF. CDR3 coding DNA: TGTGCCAGCTACTCCTTTCAGGGGGCAGGAGGCTACACCTTC.